The 16 T cell receptor beta chains reported below all come from one sample, sequenced in a study of blood T cell repertoires in COVID-19. Clones were sequenced by immunoSEQ multiplex PCR, and TCRdb holds only the in-frame ones, with some missing. The sample lists tens of thousands of clones, 85% to 90% occurring once. What was sequenced was peripheral blood. All receptors come from a woman of 80 years or more with active or convalescent COVID-19.

The rearrangement links TRBV13 to TRBJ2-1; 10 nucleotides match TRBD1. The length of the CDR3 is 16 residues. CDR1 is PRHDT, CDR2 FYEKMQ, per germline (reference sequence). Germline trimming cut 3 bases from V and 10 bases from J; bases unmatched to any gene: 12. The CDR3 sequence: CASSFRWGQGFTEQFF. DNA of the CDR3: TGTGCCAGCAGCTTCCGCTGGGGACAGGGGTTCACGGAGCAGTTCTTC.

The chain couples TRBV4-1 to TRBJ2-1; 9 bases line up with TRBD2. CDR1 MGHRA and CDR2 YSYEKL come from the germline V gene. J lost 10 bases, V lost 5 bases, and 12 bases had no gene match. This CDR3 is built from 15 residues. The CDR3: CASSGSSSGLAEQFF. DNA of the CDR3: TGCGCCAGCAGCGGATCCTCCTCGGGACTAGCCGAGCAGTTCTTC.

The chain is built from TRBV10-1 and TRBJ2-1; possible D gene TRBD2, 6 bases. Trimming stripped 2 bases from V and 8 bases from J, with 13 bases between. Germline CDR1 and CDR2: WNHNN and SYGVQD (reference sequence). CDR3 length: 14 amino acids. The CDR3 DNA reads TGCGCCAGCAGTGAGCTTTCTTCGGGGGATGAGCAGTTCTTC. Translating it yields CASSELSSGDEQFF.

This clone was detected once. This chain uses TRBV6-1 with TRBJ2-5; D perhaps matches TRBD1 (5 bases). CDR1 and CDR2 from the germline V gene are MNHNS and SASEGT. The CDR3 length is 14 residues. With 3 bases removed from V and 4 bases from J, the gap between germline ends came to 12 bases. This CDR3 is CASSERTFGETQYF. CDR3 sequence (DNA): TGTGCCAGCAGTGAGAGGACATTCGGAGAGACCCAGTACTTC.

V is TRBV18 and J is TRBJ2-5; TRBD1 aligns across 7 bases. CDR1 is KGHSH, CDR2 LQKENI, per germline. J was trimmed by 4 bases and V by 3 bases; bases with no gene match: 5. The CDR3 contains 14 residues. The CDR3 DNA reads TGTGCCAGCTCACCTACAGGGGTGCCAGAGACCCAGTACTTC. As protein: CASSPTGVPETQYF.

This clone was picked up a small number of times. The V call is TRBV19, the J call TRBJ1-1; 7 bases agree with TRBD1. The V gene's germline CDR1 is LNHDA and CDR2 SQIVND (reference sequence). With V trimmed by 7 bases and J by 2 bases, 7 bases remained unmatched. This CDR3 spans 14 amino acids. Here the CDR3 reads CASNSGTVNTEAFF. Here the CDR3 DNA reads TGTGCCAGTAACTCCGGGACAGTTAACACTGAAGCTTTCTTT.

This chain connects TRBV18 to TRBJ1-5; possibly TRBD1 for D (5 bases). From germline, CDR1 is KGHSH and CDR2 LQKENI. Between the trimmed V and J ends, which lost 6 bases and 3 bases, there was a span of 15 bases. The CDR3 has 15 residues. As DNA, the CDR3 is TGTGCCAGCTCGATCTTTGCCAGGGACAATCAGCCCCAGCATTTT. Encoded protein: CASSIFARDNQPQHF.

The V call is TRBV7-9, the J call TRBJ1-4; unclear D gene. V was trimmed by 3 bases and J by 1 base, leaving 9 bases between them. Germline CDR1 is SEHNR and CDR2 is FQNEAQ (reference sequence). The CDR3 is made up of 15 amino acids. CDR3: CASSFERETNEKLFF. The DNA for the CDR3 is TGTGCCAGCAGCTTTGAGAGGGAAACTAATGAAAAACTGTTTTTT.

The rearrangement uses TRBV27 and TRBJ1-1; maybe TRBD1 (5 bases). This CDR3 contains 14 residues. Germline CDR1 is MNHEY and CDR2 is SMNVEV (reference sequence). The germline V and J ends were trimmed by 5 bases and 6 bases, with 16 bases remaining between them. CDR3: CASSPLSSGAEAFF. The DNA for the CDR3 is TGTGCCAGCAGTCCTCTTTCCTCGGGGGCTGAAGCTTTCTTT.

This clone was detected once. The chain recombines TRBV29-1 with TRBJ1-2, with 10 nucleotides matching TRBD1. J was trimmed by 4 bases and V by 7 bases; bases with no gene match: 9. Germline V gene data show CDR1 as SQVTM and CDR2 as ANQGSEA. The CDR3 spans 14 residues. CDR3: CSARGTGEGYGYTF. DNA for the CDR3: TGCAGCGCCCGAGGGACAGGGGAGGGCTATGGCTACACCTTC.

The rearrangement uses TRBV7-8 and TRBJ1-1; 7 positions match TRBD1. The CDR3 consists of 15 residues. V lost 5 bases to trimming and J lost 6 bases; unmatched junction nucleotides: 12. Germline CDR1 and CDR2: SGHVS and FQNEAQ. The CDR3 sequence is CASSPSTGSRAEAFF. Here the CDR3 DNA reads TGTGCCAGCAGCCCATCGACAGGGAGTAGGGCTGAAGCTTTCTTT.

The rearrangement joins TRBV9 to TRBJ1-6; D is undetermined. The CDR3 contains 17 residues. The germline V gene encodes CDR1 SGDLS and CDR2 YYNGEE. Trimming removed 1 base at V and 0 bases at J, with 11 bases between. The CDR3 loop reads CASSVNLRSSYNSPLHF. The DNA for the CDR3 is TGTGCCAGCAGCGTAAATCTTAGGAGCTCCTATAATTCACCCCTCCACTTT.

The V call is TRBV6-2 or TRBV6-3, the J call TRBJ2-1; 12 bases are a match to TRBD2. The CDR3 runs to 17 residues. Losses at the gene ends were 6 bases for V and 9 bases for J; bases not matched to a gene: 15. Germline V lookup: CDR1 MNHEY, CDR2 SVGEGT. CDR3 sequence (DNA): TGTGCCAGCAGGTACAACCCCCCGACTAGCGGGAGATCTGAGCAGTTCTTC. Translation: CASRYNPPTSGRSEQFF.

The chain recombines TRBV15 with TRBJ2-1; tentatively, D is TRBD2 (6 bases). The V gene's germline CDR1 is LNHNV and CDR2 YYDKDF (reference sequence). V was trimmed by 5 bases and J by 0 bases, leaving 17 bases between them. The CDR3 is 17 amino acids. Written as DNA, the CDR3 is TGTGCCACCAGCGGTCCCAGGCGGGGAGGCTCCTACAATGAGCAGTTCTTC. It is translated as CATSGPRRGGSYNEQFF.

The gene calls are TRBV5-1 and TRBJ2-2; 9 positions agree with TRBD2. Trimming cost V 1 base and J 1 base; bases outside gene matches: 8. This CDR3 contains 18 residues. Germline V CDR1 and CDR2: SGHRS, YFSETQ. The CDR3 sequence: CASSLRPTTSGNTGELFF. As DNA, the CDR3 is TGCGCCAGCAGCTTGAGACCTACGACTAGCGGGAACACCGGGGAGCTGTTTTTT.

This clone is a singleton in its sample. The chain links TRBV20-1 to TRBJ2-1, with TRBD2 identical over 7 bases. Germline V lookup: CDR1 DFQATT, CDR2 SNEGSKA (reference sequence). The length of the CDR3 is 16 residues. V was pared by 3 bases and J by 0 bases, with 8 bases of the junction left unmatched. CDR3 sequence: CSASGLAALSYNEQFF. The CDR3, as DNA: TGCAGTGCTAGTGGTCTAGCGGCCCTCTCCTACAATGAGCAGTTCTTC.